The 8 T cell receptor beta chains in this list originate from one sample, sequenced in a study of beta chain features in type 1 diabetes. Reverse transcription of all isolated RNA meant that expressed TCRB transcripts were sequenced. Profiled with immunoSEQ multiplex PCR; TCRdb holds only in-frame clones, not every one. The sample shows about 230,000 clones, over 7.5% of them seen only once. Sequencing was done on a sample of naive CD4+ T cells from blood. These receptors were taken from a woman aged 18-29 years in good health.

This clone was recorded a few times. Other DNA sequences from this sample encode an identical CDR3 as well. The CDR3 loop reads CASSPPGAYEQYF. The CDR3 DNA reads as TGTGCCAGCTCACCGCCCGGAGCCTACGAGCAGTACTTC. The chain combines TRBV18 with TRBJ2-7, with D hard to call. Trimming stripped 3 bases from V and 2 bases from J, with 8 bases between. This CDR3 region has 13 residues. Germline CDR1 reads KGHSH; CDR2 reads LQKENI.

V gene TRBV15 combines with J gene TRBJ1-2, with D unresolved. In germline, CDR1 is LNHNV, CDR2 YYDKDF (reference sequence). The CDR3 runs 17 residues. V lost 0 bases to trimming and J lost 4 bases, with 18 bases between them. Here the CDR3 reads CATSRDLADRNIYGYTF. As DNA, the CDR3 is TGTGCCACCAGCAGAGATCTAGCTGACCGGAATATCTATGGCTACACCTTC.

The CDR3: CASSEGGRIYGYTF. The CDR3 DNA sequence: TGCGCCAGCAGCGAGGGAGGACGGATCTATGGCTACACCTTC. V usage is TRBV5-1 and J usage is TRBJ1-2; D is uncertain. The CDR3 contains 14 residues. Looked up from germline, CDR1 is SGHRS and CDR2 is YFSETQ. V lost 4 bases to trimming and J lost 4 bases, with 14 bases between them. Full variable domain (rest looked up from reference TRBV5-1 and TRBJ1-2): KAGVTQTPRYLIKTRGQQVTLSCSPISGHRSVSWYQQTPGQGLQFLFEYFSETQRNKGNFPGRFSGRQFSNSRSEMNVSTLELGDSALYLCASSEGGRIYGYTFGSGTRLTVV.

V and J are TRBV7-3 and TRBJ1-2; D is perhaps TRBD1 (5 bases). This CDR3 has 15 residues. V shed 2 bases and J shed 4 bases, with 14 bases lying between them. Germline CDR1 and CDR2: SGHTA and FQGTGA. As DNA, the CDR3 is TGTGCCAGCAGCTTAGATCAGACAGCCTCCTATGGCTACACCTTC. Translating it yields CASSLDQTASYGYTF. The variable domain in full, with the rest retrieved from reference TRBV7-3 and TRBJ1-2, is GAGVSQTPSNKVTEKGKYVELRCDPISGHTALYWYRQSLGQGPEFLIYFQGTGAADDSGLPNDRFFAVRPEGSVSTLKIQRTERGDSAVYLCASSLDQTASYGYTFGSGTRLTVV.

This chain joins TRBV4-2 and TRBJ2-5, with 8 bases identical to TRBD1. TRBJ2-7 matches the DNA end more closely, so the J call is doubtful. CDR1 is LGHNA, CDR2 YNFKEQ, per germline. This CDR3 has 15 amino acids. The CDR3 loop reads CASSQLLTGEREQYF. In DNA, the CDR3 is TGTGCCAGCAGCCAACTCCTGACAGGGGAGCGCGAGCAGTACTTC.

Only a few counts were recorded for this clone. The V call is TRBV27, the J call TRBJ2-1; 7 bases are a match to TRBD1. CDR3 length equals 15 residues. V lost 6 bases, J lost 9 bases, and 14 bases stayed unmatched. Germline values: CDR1 MNHEY, CDR2 SMNVEV (reference sequence). The CDR3 reads CASSPPPPPGGEQFF. The CDR3 nucleotides are TGTGCCAGCAGCCCTCCCCCACCCCCAGGGGGTGAGCAGTTCTTC.

The gene calls are TRBV11-2 and TRBJ2-6; no definite D call. Germline CDR1 reads SGHAT; CDR2 reads FQNNGV. The CDR3 consists of 15 residues. V was shortened by 5 bases and J by 4 bases, with 12 bases between the two germline ends. CDR3 bases: TGTGCCAGCAGCCATTACTCTCCGGGGGCCAACGTCCTGACTTTC. Translation gives CASSHYSPGANVLTF.

The rearrangement joins TRBV6-5 to TRBJ1-2; 7 bases line up with TRBD1. With V trimmed by 2 bases and J by 3 bases, 6 bases remained unmatched. Germline V CDR1 and CDR2: MNHEY, SVGAGI. This CDR3 is built from 15 residues. The CDR3 reads CASSYLMGTDYGYTF. CDR3 DNA: TGTGCCAGCAGTTACCTGATGGGGACAGACTATGGCTACACCTTC.